The 12 T cell receptor beta chains below come from one sample, sequenced in a study of cytomegalovirus exposure and HLA in healthy donors. Primers included in the PCR were 60 Vbeta and 13 Jbeta primers. Libraries were prepared by immunoSEQ multiplex PCR; TCRdb keeps only in-frame clonotypes and omits some of them. The sample shows about 86,000 clones, 75% to 80% of them seen only once. The sequencing input was PBMCs. Receptors were obtained from a female donor in good health and CMV-seronegative.

This chain links TRBV6-1 with TRBJ1-3, with D uncertain. CDR3 length: 12 residues. V lost 11 bases and J lost 3, with 11 bases in between. Germline V gives CDR1 MNHNS, CDR2 SASEGT. The CDR3 loop reads CAGGRVGNTIYF. In DNA, the CDR3 is TGTGCCGGAGGGAGGGTTGGAAACACCATATATTTT.

CDR3: CASSPTGQGDEKLFF. The CDR3 DNA reads as TGTGCCAGCAGCCCTACGGGACAGGGTGATGAAAAACTGTTTTTT. The chain uses TRBV28 and TRBJ1-4; 9 nucleotides line up with TRBD1. The CDR3 has 15 residues. J was trimmed by 6 bases and V by 6 bases; bases with no gene match: 8. CDR1 is MDHEN and CDR2 is SYDVKM in the germline V gene.

This clone was counted a few times. The genes are TRBV10-3 and TRBJ2-3; 14 bases are a match to TRBD2. Losses at the gene ends were 4 bases for V and 0 bases for J; bases not matched to a gene: 3. The CDR3 is 17 amino acids. Germline lookup yields CDR1 ENHRY and CDR2 SYGVKD. The CDR3 is CAISVTSGRVSTDTQYF. The CDR3 nucleotides are TGTGCCATCAGTGTGACTAGCGGGAGGGTTAGCACAGATACGCAGTATTTT.

The J gene is TRBJ1-5, the V gene TRBV5-5, with unresolved D. Germline V CDR1 and CDR2: SGHKS, YYEKEE (reference sequence). The ends were cut back, 4 bases at V and 0 bases at J, with 14 bases in the middle. The CDR3 covers 16 residues. The CDR3 sequence is CASSRGQANSNQPQHF. CDR3 nucleotide sequence: TGTGCCAGCAGCCGGGGTCAGGCAAATAGCAATCAGCCCCAGCATTTT. The whole variable domain, filled in from reference TRBV5-5 and TRBJ1-5, reads DAGVTQSPTHLIKTRGQQVTLRCSPISGHKSVSWYQQVLGQGPQFIFQYYEKEERGRGNFPDRFSARQFPNYSSELNVNALLLGDSALYLCASSRGQANSNQPQHFGDGTRLSIL.

This chain joins TRBV6-6 and TRBJ2-1; 10 positions match TRBD1. This CDR3 comprises 15 residues. The V gene end was trimmed by 2 bases and the J gene end by 10 bases; junction bases not matched to a gene: 8. Germline CDR1 is MNHNY and CDR2 is SVGAGI (reference sequence). The CDR3 DNA sequence: TGTGCCAGCAGTTACGGACAGGGGGTTGTTATGGAGCAGTTCTTC. Its protein is CASSYGQGVVMEQFF.

This clone qualifies as medium-sized. The chain recombines TRBV4-2 with TRBJ2-6; maybe TRBD2 (5 bases). Trimming cost V 1 base and J 0 bases, with 10 bases left between them. The V gene's germline CDR1 is LGHNA and CDR2 YNFKEQ. This CDR3 is built from 17 residues. The CDR3 here is CASSQGGSSSGANVLTF. The CDR3 DNA sequence: TGTGCCAGCAGCCAAGGCGGGTCCTCCTCTGGGGCCAACGTCCTGACTTTC.

The chain uses TRBV5-1 and TRBJ1-1, with D perhaps matching TRBD1 (5 bases). V was shortened by 0 bases and J by 10 bases, with 13 bases between the two germline ends. The CDR3 is 13 residues long. Per germline, CDR1 SGHRS and CDR2 YFSETQ. This chain's CDR3 is CASSLALGARAFF. In DNA, the CDR3 is TGCGCCAGCAGCTTGGCCTTAGGGGCCCGAGCTTTCTTT.

The chain links TRBV2 to TRBJ2-7, with 7 bases identical to TRBD1. This CDR3 spans 14 amino acids. V lost 8 bases to trimming and J lost 3 bases; unmatched junction nucleotides: 10. Germline CDR1 SNHLY, CDR2 FYNNEI. Here the CDR3 DNA reads TGTGCCAGCTCCTCCGAGGGGGCGATCTACGAGCAGTACTTC. Its translation: CASSSEGAIYEQYF.

The chain employs TRBV6-5 and TRBJ1-2; a possible D gene is TRBD1 (6 bases). The CDR3 length is 13 residues. V was shortened by 8 bases and J by 6 bases, with 16 bases between the two germline ends. The germline gives CDR1 MNHEY, CDR2 SVGAGI. In DNA, the CDR3 is TGTGCCAGCCGGGGGGCGCCTCTGGATGGCTACACCTTC. Translating gives CASRGAPLDGYTF.

This clone came up a few times. The CDR3: CASSSGKTGSNQPQHF. The CDR3 nucleotides are TGTGCCAGCAGTTCAGGGAAGACAGGGAGCAATCAGCCCCAGCATTTT. This chain connects TRBV28 to TRBJ1-5, with 7 bases matching TRBD1. The germline CDR1 and CDR2 sequences are MDHEN and SYDVKM. CDR3 size: 16 residues. Unmatched junction bases numbered 7, after V lost 4 bases and J lost 1 base.

The genes are TRBV28 and TRBJ1-6; perhaps TRBD1 as D (5 bases). The CDR3 is 14 residues long. The V end was cut by 8 bases, the J end by 7 bases, with 15 bases between. Per the germline V gene, CDR1 is MDHEN and CDR2 is SYDVKM. CDR3 amino acids: CASSPWGGNSPLHF. The CDR3, as DNA: TGTGCCAGCTCCCCGTGGGGGGGGAATTCACCCCTCCACTTT.

The chain is built from TRBV9 and TRBJ2-1; 8 bases match TRBD1. The CDR3 loop spans 16 amino acids. Per the germline V gene, CDR1 is SGDLS and CDR2 is YYNGEE. With V trimmed by 2 bases and J by 9 bases, 13 bases remained unmatched. The CDR3: CASSVVSDREKGEQFF. The DNA for the CDR3 is TGTGCCAGCAGCGTGGTCTCGGACAGGGAAAAGGGTGAGCAGTTCTTC.